This TCR beta chain was captured by sequencing in a study of cytomegalovirus exposure and HLA in healthy donors. Study conclusions and caveats: Rare TCR sequences dominated, though some public TCRs recurred in many donors. Analyzed later, association rates of TCRs varied across HLA loci, with DRB1 most and HLA-C fewest.

The V end was cut by 3 bases, the J end by 6 bases, with 11 bases between. CDR1 and CDR2 (germline): SQVTM, ANQGSEA. The CDR3 spans 12 residues. PCR primers comprised 60 Vbeta and 13 Jbeta primers. Data came from immunoSEQ multiplex PCR; TCRdb stores just in-frame clones and leaves some out. The sample includes 70,000 or so clones, just over 85% of them seen just once. Note on this clone: As yet, its antigen is unknown.

Material for sequencing was PBMCs. This TCR was sampled from a woman aged 30 to 39 in good health and CMV-seronegative. The chain is built from TRBV29-1 and TRBJ1-2; D remains ambiguous. The CDR3, as DNA: TGCAGCGTTGATTTCCCGGAGAATGGCTACACCTTC. Protein product: CSVDFPENGYTF.